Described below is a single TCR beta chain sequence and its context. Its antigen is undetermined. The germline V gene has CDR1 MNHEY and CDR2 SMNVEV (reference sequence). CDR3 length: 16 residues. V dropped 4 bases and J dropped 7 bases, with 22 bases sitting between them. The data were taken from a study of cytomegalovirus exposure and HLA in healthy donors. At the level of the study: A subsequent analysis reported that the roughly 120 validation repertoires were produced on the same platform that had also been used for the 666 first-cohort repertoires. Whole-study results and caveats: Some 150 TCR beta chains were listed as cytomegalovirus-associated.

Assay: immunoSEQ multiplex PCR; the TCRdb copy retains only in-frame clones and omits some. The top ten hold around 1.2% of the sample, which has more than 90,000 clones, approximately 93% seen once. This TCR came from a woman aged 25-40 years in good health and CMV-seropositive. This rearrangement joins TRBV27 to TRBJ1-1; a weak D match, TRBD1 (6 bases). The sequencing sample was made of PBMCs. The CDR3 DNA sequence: TGTGCCAGCAGTTACGGGACACTGGGTGGGTTTGATGAAGCTTTCTTT. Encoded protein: CASSYGTLGGFDEAFF.